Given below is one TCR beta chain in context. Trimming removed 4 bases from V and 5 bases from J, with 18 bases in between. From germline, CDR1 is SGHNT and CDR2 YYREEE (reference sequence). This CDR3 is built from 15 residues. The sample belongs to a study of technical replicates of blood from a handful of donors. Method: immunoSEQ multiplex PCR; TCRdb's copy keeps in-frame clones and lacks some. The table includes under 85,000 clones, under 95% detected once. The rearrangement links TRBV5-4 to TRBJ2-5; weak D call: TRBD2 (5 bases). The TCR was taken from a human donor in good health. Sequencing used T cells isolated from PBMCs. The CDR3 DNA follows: TGTGCCAGCAGCACGCGGACTGAATCCGGGGAGACCCAGTACTTC. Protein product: CASSTRTESGETQYF.